This T cell receptor beta chain was profiled in a study of regulatory T cells in long-lasting Graves disease. Construction of the TCR beta libraries employed iRepertoire HTBI primers in conjunction with Arm-PCR of CDR3 regions. TCRdb fed the multiplex PCR reads into MiXCR, producing one record per CDR3 protein. This sample yields 350,000 to 450,000 distinct CDR3 sequences, of which 15% are seen a single time; 16% belongs to the top ten. Germline V CDR1 and CDR2: DFQATT, SNEGSKA (reference sequence). The CDR3 sequence is 17 residues long. V lost 3 bases to trimming and J lost 1 base; unmatched junction nucleotides: 14. Time point given: newly diagnosed GD, antithyroid drugs for less than 3 months. PBMCs provided the RNA from which the TCR library was made. The same sample was also studied in work on T cells in Graves' hyperthyroidism and ophthalmopathy. Per that paper: The HTBI primer set served for first-round RT-PCR of the TCR CDR3.

This chain connects TRBV20-1 to TRBJ1-1; 7 positions agree with TRBD1. Source: peripheral blood mononuclear cells (PBMCs), taken at new diagnosis, from a patient treated with antithyroid drugs. This receptor was identified in a woman in her twenties or thirties with Graves disease. DNA of the CDR3: TGCAGTGCTAGCCCTGGTCGATCGGACAGGAGGAACACTGAAGCTTTCTTT. Protein: CSASPGRSDRRNTEAFF.